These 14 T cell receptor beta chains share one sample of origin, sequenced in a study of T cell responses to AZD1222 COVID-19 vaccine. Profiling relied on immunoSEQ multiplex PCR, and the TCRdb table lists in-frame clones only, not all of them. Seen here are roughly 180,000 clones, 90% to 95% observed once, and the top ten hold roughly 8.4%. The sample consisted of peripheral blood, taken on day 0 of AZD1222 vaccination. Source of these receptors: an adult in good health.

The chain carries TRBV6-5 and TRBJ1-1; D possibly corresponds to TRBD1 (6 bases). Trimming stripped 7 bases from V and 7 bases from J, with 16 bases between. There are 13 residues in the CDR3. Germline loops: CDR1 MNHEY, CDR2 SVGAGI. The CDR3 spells CASKESGGGEAFF. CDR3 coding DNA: TGTGCCAGCAAAGAATCGGGGGGCGGTGAAGCTTTCTTT.

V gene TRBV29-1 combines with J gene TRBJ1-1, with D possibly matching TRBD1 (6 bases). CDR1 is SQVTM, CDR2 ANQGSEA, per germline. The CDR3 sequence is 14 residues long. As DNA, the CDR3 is TGCAGGGGGGACACACACATAATGAACACTGAAGCTTTCTTT. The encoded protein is CRGDTHIMNTEAFF.

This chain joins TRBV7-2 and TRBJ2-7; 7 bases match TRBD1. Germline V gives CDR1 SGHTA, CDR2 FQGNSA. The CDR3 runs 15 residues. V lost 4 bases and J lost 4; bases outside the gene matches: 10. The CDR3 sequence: CASSYDRALTYEQYF. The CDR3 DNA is TGTGCCAGCAGCTACGACAGGGCCTTGACGTACGAGCAGTACTTC.

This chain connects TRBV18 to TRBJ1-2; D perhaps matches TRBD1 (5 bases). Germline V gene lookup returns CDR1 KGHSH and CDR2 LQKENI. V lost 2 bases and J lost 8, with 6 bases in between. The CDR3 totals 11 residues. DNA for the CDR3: TGTGCCAGCTCACCAGGGGACGGCTACACCTTC. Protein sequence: CASSPGDGYTF.

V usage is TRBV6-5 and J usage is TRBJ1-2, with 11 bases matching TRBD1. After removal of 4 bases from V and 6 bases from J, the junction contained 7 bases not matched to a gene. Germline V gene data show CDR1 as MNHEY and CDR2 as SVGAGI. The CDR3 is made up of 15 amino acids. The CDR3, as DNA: TGTGCCAGCAGTTCCGGGACAGGGGGAGTACATGGCTACACCTTC. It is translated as CASSSGTGGVHGYTF.

CDR3 region: CASSPPGFSNQPQHF. CDR3 DNA sequence: TGTGCCAGCAGCCCCCCAGGGTTTAGCAATCAGCCCCAGCATTTT. The rearrangement uses TRBV28 and TRBJ1-5; tentative D call: TRBD1 (5 bases). The V gene lost 6 bases and the J gene lost 0 bases, with 12 bases spanning the gap. Germline V CDR1 and CDR2: MDHEN, SYDVKM. This CDR3 region has 15 residues.

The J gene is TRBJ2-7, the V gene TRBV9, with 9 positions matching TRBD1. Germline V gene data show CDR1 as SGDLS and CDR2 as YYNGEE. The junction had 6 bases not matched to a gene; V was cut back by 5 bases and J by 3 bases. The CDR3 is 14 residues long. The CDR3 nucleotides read TGTGCCAGCAGTCCCCGGGACAGGGACTACGAGCAGTACTTC. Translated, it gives CASSPRDRDYEQYF.

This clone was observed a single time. The DNA of the CDR3 is TGTGCCAGCAGCCACCGACAGGAGAACACTGAAGCTTTCTTT. Protein: CASSHRQENTEAFF. The rearrangement links TRBV21-1 to TRBJ1-1; TRBD1 was called by the table and not checked on the DNA. TRBV21-1 is recorded as a pseudogene. The CDR3 totals 14 residues.

The CDR3 loop reads CASSSLPGANVLTF. The CDR3 region has the DNA TGTGCCAGCTCATCCCTACCTGGGGCCAACGTCCTGACTTTC. The chain carries TRBV18 and TRBJ2-6; no firm D call. Germline-derived CDR1 and CDR2 are KGHSH and LQKENI. The CDR3 covers 14 residues. Trimming shortened V by 5 bases and J by 2 bases, and 7 bases separated the two germline ends.

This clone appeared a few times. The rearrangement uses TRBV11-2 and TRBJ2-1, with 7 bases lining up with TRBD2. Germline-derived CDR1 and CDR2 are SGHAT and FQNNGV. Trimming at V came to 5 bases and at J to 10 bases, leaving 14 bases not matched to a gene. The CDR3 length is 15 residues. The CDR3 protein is CASSPSGLAAGEQFF. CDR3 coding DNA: TGTGCCAGCAGCCCCTCGGGGCTAGCGGCTGGAGAGCAGTTCTTC.

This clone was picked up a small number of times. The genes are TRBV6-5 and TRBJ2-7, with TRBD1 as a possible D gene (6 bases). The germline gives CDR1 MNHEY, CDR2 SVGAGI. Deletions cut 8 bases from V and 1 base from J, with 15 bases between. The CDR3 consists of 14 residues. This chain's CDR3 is CASCPTQGSYEQYF. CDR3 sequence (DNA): TGTGCCAGCTGTCCCACCCAGGGGTCCTACGAGCAGTACTTC.

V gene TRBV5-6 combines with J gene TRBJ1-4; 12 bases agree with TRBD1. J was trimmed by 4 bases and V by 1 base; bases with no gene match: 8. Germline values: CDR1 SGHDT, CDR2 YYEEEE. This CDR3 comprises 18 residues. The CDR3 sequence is CASSLSRDRGQSNEKLFF. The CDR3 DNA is TGTGCCAGCAGCTTGTCCCGGGACAGGGGGCAAAGTAATGAAAAACTGTTTTTT.

The CDR3 protein is CASSLGKVGGEKLFF. The CDR3 nucleotides read TGTGCCAGCAGCTTGGGCAAGGTGGGAGGTGAAAAACTGTTTTTT. The chain carries TRBV7-2 and TRBJ1-4; no clear D. This CDR3 comprises 15 residues. Trimming shortened V by 3 bases and J by 7 bases, and 15 bases separated the two germline ends. Germline assignment: CDR1 SGHTA and CDR2 FQGNSA.

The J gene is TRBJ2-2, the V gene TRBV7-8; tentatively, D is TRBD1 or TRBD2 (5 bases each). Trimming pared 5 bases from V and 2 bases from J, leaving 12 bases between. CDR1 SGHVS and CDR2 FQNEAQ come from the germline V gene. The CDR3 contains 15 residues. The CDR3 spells CASSRDVSNTGELFF. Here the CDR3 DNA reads TGTGCCAGCAGCCGGGACGTGAGCAACACCGGGGAGCTGTTTTTT. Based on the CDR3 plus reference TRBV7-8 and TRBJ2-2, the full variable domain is GAGVSQSPRYKVAKRGQDVALRCDPISGHVSLFWYQQALGQGPEFLTYFQNEAQLDKSGLPSDRFFAERPEGSVSTLKIQRTQQEDSAVYLCASSRDVSNTGELFFGEGSRLTVL.